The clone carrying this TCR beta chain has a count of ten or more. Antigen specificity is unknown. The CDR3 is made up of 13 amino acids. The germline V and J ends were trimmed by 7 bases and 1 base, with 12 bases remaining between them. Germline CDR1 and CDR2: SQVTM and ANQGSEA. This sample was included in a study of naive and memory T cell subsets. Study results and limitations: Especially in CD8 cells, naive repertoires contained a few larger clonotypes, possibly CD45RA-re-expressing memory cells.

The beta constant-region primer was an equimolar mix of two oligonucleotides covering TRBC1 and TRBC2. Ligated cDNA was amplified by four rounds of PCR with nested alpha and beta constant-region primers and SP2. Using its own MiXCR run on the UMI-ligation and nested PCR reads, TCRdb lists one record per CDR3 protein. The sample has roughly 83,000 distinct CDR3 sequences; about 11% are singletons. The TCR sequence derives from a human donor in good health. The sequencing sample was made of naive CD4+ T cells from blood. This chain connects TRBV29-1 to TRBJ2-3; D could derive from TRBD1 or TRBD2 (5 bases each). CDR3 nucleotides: TGCAGCGGAGACTTGGGGGGCACAGATACGCAGTATTTT. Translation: CSGDLGGTDTQYF.